This TCR beta chain was recovered during a study of blood T cell repertoires in COVID-19. Study-level background: Material from acute and convalescent COVID-19 was sourced from the United States, Italy and Spain. PBMCs, B-cell-depleted T cells, or T cells provided the cDNA or gDNA that made up the material.

Original processing methods: By means of reference gene primer amplification, nucleated cell counts were estimated. Method: immunoSEQ multiplex PCR; TCRdb's copy keeps in-frame clones and lacks some. The DNA gave D and trimming, while V, J and clone size come from that table. The sample has roughly 120,000 clones, more than 70% seen once. This clone was picked up one time. The CDR3 is made up of 14 amino acids. V shed 7 bases and J shed 0 bases, with 13 bases lying between them. The germline CDR1 and CDR2 sequences are MDHEN and SYDVKM. While infection was still active, Seattle patients were enrolled and then followed longitudinally.

Sequencing used peripheral blood. This receptor was obtained from a woman older than 75 with COVID-19, enrolled during active disease. The chain combines TRBV28 with TRBJ2-7; D unclear. The CDR3 region is CASTETKSSYEQYF. Written as DNA, the CDR3 is TGTGCCAGCACCGAAACCAAGAGCTCCTACGAGCAGTACTTC.